Presented here are 23 T cell receptor beta chains from one specimen sequenced in a study of shared T cell receptors in the human thymus. The assay was immunoSEQ multiplex PCR, and TCRdb's table has in-frame clones only and misses some. The sample contains hundreds of thousands of clones, 70% to 90% of which appear only once. The sample was also linked to a second study, of human thymus T cells.

Sequenced material: thymocytes. The receptors stem from a girl under two years old with a congenital heart defect.

The chain has TRBV19 and TRBJ1-6; D not certain. There are 13 residues in the CDR3. In germline, CDR1 is LNHDA, CDR2 SQIVND (reference sequence). V lost 6 bases, J lost 13 bases, and 16 bases lay in between. The CDR3 DNA is TGTGCCAGTAGCGTACCCCCCAACGGTCCCCTCCACTTT. Its translation is CASSVPPNGPLHF. Together with reference TRBV19 and TRBJ1-6, the CDR3 gives the full variable domain: DGGITQSPKYLFRKEGQNVTLSCEQNLNHDAMYWYRQDPGQGLRLIYYSQIVNDFQKGDIAEGYSVSREKKESFPLTVTSAQKNPTAFYLCASSVPPNGPLHFGNGTRLTVT.

CDR3 residues: CASSQVWTGSSYNSPLHF. The CDR3 DNA reads TGCGCCAGCAGCCAAGTATGGACAGGGAGCTCCTATAATTCACCCCTCCACTTT. The chain combines TRBV4-1 with TRBJ1-6; 8 bases are a match to TRBD1. J gave up 0 bases and V 1 base, and 5 bases lay outside the gene matches. The CDR3 runs 18 residues. From germline, CDR1 is MGHRA and CDR2 YSYEKL.

CDR3 DNA sequence: TGTGCCAGCACCCAGACAGGACGGGTGGCTGGAAACACCATATATTTT. Protein product: CASTQTGRVAGNTIYF. The V and J genes are TRBV6-6 and TRBJ1-3; possible D gene TRBD1, 6 bases. Germline CDR1 MNHNY, CDR2 SVGAGI (reference sequence). Trimming removed 7 bases at V and 2 bases at J, with 18 bases between. CDR3 length: 16 amino acids.

The chain uses TRBV28 and TRBJ2-7; 7 positions agree with TRBD1. The closer fit of TRBJ2-5 to the DNA end suggests the J call may be wrong. Germline V CDR1 and CDR2: MDHEN, SYDVKM. The CDR3 covers 15 residues. The CDR3 DNA reads as TGTGCCAGCAGTTTTAGGGGGCCTGGAGAGGAGACCCAGTACTTC. Translating gives CASSFRGPGEETQYF.

This rearrangement joins TRBV27 to TRBJ2-7; TRBD1 is a possible D gene (6 bases). CDR3 length: 17 residues. Germline V gene data show CDR1 as MNHEY and CDR2 as SMNVEV (reference sequence). The ends were cut back, 8 bases at V and 3 bases at J, with 26 bases in the middle. CDR3 DNA: TGTGCCAGCGGGGGCTCCGGTTCTCCCCTCTCAATCTACGAGCAGTACTTC. This gives the protein CASGGSGSPLSIYEQYF.

This chain links TRBV19 with TRBJ2-5, with TRBD1 matching 9 bases. J was trimmed by 5 bases and V by 7 bases; bases with no gene match: 14. The V gene's germline CDR1 is LNHDA and CDR2 SQIVND (reference sequence). This CDR3 region has 16 residues. CDR3 DNA sequence: TGTGCCAGTAAAGCGATTGTCGGACAGGGGCGGGAGACCCAGTACTTC. Protein: CASKAIVGQGRETQYF.

This chain links TRBV5-1 with TRBJ2-7; 7 positions match TRBD1. The junction had 8 bases not matched to a gene; V was cut back by 2 bases and J by 3 bases. Per the germline V gene, CDR1 is SGHRS and CDR2 is YFSETQ. The CDR3 has 15 residues. The CDR3: CASSFIPGQSYEQYF. As DNA, the CDR3 is TGCGCCAGCAGCTTCATTCCGGGACAGAGCTACGAGCAGTACTTC. The full variable domain, rest sourced from reference TRBV5-1 and TRBJ2-7, is KAGVTQTPRYLIKTRGQQVTLSCSPISGHRSVSWYQQTPGQGLQFLFEYFSETQRNKGNFPGRFSGRQFSNSRSEMNVSTLELGDSALYLCASSFIPGQSYEQYFGPGTRLTVT.

This clone was counted only a few times. CDR3 sequence (DNA): TGTGCCAGCAGTCGCCAGGTGAACACTGAAGCTTTCTTT. As protein: CASSRQVNTEAFF. The V and J genes are TRBV28 and TRBJ1-1, with unresolved D. The CDR3 is 13 residues long. Germline V CDR1 and CDR2: MDHEN, SYDVKM. The germline V and J ends were trimmed by 5 bases and 0 bases, with 7 bases remaining between them. Supplemented by reference TRBV28 and TRBJ1-1, the full variable domain reads DVKVTQSSRYLVKRTGEKVFLECVQDMDHENMFWYRQDPGLGLRLIYFSYDVKMKEKGDIPEGYSVSREKKERFSLILESASTNQTSMYLCASSRQVNTEAFFGQGTRLTVV.

This clone was detected a few times. This chain joins TRBV7-9 and TRBJ1-6, with D unresolved. The CDR3 contains 14 residues. CDR1 SEHNR and CDR2 FQNEAQ come from the germline V gene (reference sequence). Trimming pared 1 base from V and 7 bases from J, leaving 8 bases between. CDR3 sequence (DNA): TGTGCCAGCAGCTTAGGCGTATTGAATTCACCCCTCCACTTT. Protein sequence: CASSLGVLNSPLHF. Together with reference TRBV7-9 and TRBJ1-6, the CDR3 gives the full variable domain: DTGVSQNPRHKITKRGQNVTFRCDPISEHNRLYWYRQTLGQGPEFLTYFQNEAQLEKSRLLSDRFSAERPKGSFSTLEIQRTEQGDSAMYLCASSLGVLNSPLHFGNGTRLTVT.

CDR3 loop: CSVEYGTSGGTSTDTQYF. The CDR3 nucleotides are TGCAGCGTTGAATACGGGACTAGCGGGGGCACTAGCACAGATACGCAGTATTTT. The chain recombines TRBV29-1 with TRBJ2-3; 14 nucleotides agree with TRBD2. Per the germline V gene, CDR1 is SQVTM and CDR2 is ANQGSEA. CDR3 length: 18 amino acids. V was clipped by 2 bases and J by 0 bases; unmatched bases: 7.

V gene TRBV27 combines with J gene TRBJ1-5, with D possibly TRBD1 on 5 matching bases. This CDR3 contains 16 residues. V was cut by 6 bases and J by 0 bases, with 15 bases left in between. CDR1 MNHEY and CDR2 SMNVEV come from the germline V gene (reference sequence). The CDR3 region is CASSPLGLNSNQPQHF. The CDR3 DNA reads TGTGCCAGCAGCCCGTTGGGACTAAATAGCAATCAGCCCCAGCATTTT.

As regards this clone: Other DNA variants within this sample encode the same CDR3. The J gene is TRBJ1-1, the V gene TRBV18; D may be TRBD1 (5 bases). Trimming pared 2 bases from V and 4 bases from J, leaving 8 bases between. CDR1 is KGHSH, CDR2 LQKENI, per germline. The CDR3 runs 13 residues. The DNA for the CDR3 is TGTGCCAGCTCACCAGGAAGGGGCACTGAAGCTTTCTTT. Translated: CASSPGRGTEAFF.

CDR3 nucleotides: TGCGCCAGCAGCTTCAACACTCCTTTGACAGGGGGCAAAGAGACCCAGTACTTC. Protein product: CASSFNTPLTGGKETQYF. The V and J genes are TRBV5-1 and TRBJ2-5; TRBD1 aligns across 10 bases. Per the germline V gene, CDR1 is SGHRS and CDR2 is YFSETQ. V lost 2 bases, J lost 3 bases, and 13 bases stayed unmatched. This CDR3 region has 18 residues.

The CDR3 sequence is CASGLLHRDRGKGQPQHF. CDR3 coding DNA: TGTGCTAGTGGTTTGCTGCACCGGGACAGGGGAAAGGGTCAGCCCCAGCATTTT. The V gene is TRBV12-5, the J gene TRBJ1-5; 10 bases map to TRBD1. Per the germline V gene, CDR1 is LGHNT and CDR2 is FRNRAP. The CDR3 loop spans 18 amino acids. The V segment lost 2 bases and the J segment 6 bases; nucleotides outside the gene matches: 13. The entire variable domain, with the rest obtained from reference TRBV12-5 and TRBJ1-5, is as follows: DARVTQTPRHKVTEMGQEVTMRCQPILGHNTVFWYRQTMMQGLELLAYFRNRAPLDDSGMPKDRFSAEMPDATLATLKIQPSEPRDSAVYFCASGLLHRDRGKGQPQHFGDGTRLSIL.

This sequence joins TRBV5-8 and TRBJ1-1; no clear D. Germline CDR1 SGHTS, CDR2 YDEGEE. The CDR3 spans 17 residues. V was clipped by 0 bases and J by 1 base, with 16 bases between them. The CDR3 is CASSLVRNQPPNTEAFF. For the CDR3, the DNA is TGTGCCAGCAGCTTGGTGAGGAACCAACCCCCGAACACTGAAGCTTTCTTT.

Details on this clone: The same CDR3 is also encoded by other DNA sequences in this sample. The chain has TRBV5-4 and TRBJ1-1; TRBD1 is a possible D gene (5 bases). With 1 base removed from V and 1 base from J, the gap between germline ends came to 11 bases. Germline V gene sequence: CDR1 SGHNT, CDR2 YYREEE (reference sequence). The CDR3 runs 15 residues. The CDR3 bases are TGTGCCAGCAGCTTGAGGGGCCGAGGGAACACTGAAGCTTTCTTT. The encoded protein is CASSLRGRGNTEAFF.

This rearrangement joins TRBV18 to TRBJ1-5, with unresolved D. Germline CDR1 reads KGHSH; CDR2 reads LQKENI. This CDR3 region has 16 residues. V was trimmed by 2 bases and J by 1 base, leaving 12 bases between them. The CDR3 sequence is CASSPTGDGSNQPQHF. CDR3 nucleotide sequence: TGTGCCAGCTCACCAACCGGGGATGGAAGCAATCAGCCCCAGCATTTT. Looking up the rest from reference TRBV18 and TRBJ1-5 gives the full variable domain: NAGVMQNPRHLVRRRGQEARLRCSPMKGHSHVYWYRQLPEEGLKFMVYLQKENIIDESGMPKERFSAEFPKEGPSILRIQQVVRGDSAAYFCASSPTGDGSNQPQHFGDGTRLSIL.

The gene calls are TRBV29-1 and TRBJ1-2, with D possibly matching TRBD1 (6 bases). Looked up from germline, CDR1 is SQVTM and CDR2 is ANQGSEA. The germline V and J ends were trimmed by 6 bases and 5 bases, with 13 bases remaining between them. The CDR3 has 12 residues. The CDR3 DNA follows: TGCAGCGTCAGGACAGACCAATATGGCTACACCTTC. This codes for CSVRTDQYGYTF. Complete variable domain (other parts from reference TRBV29-1 and TRBJ1-2): SAVISQKPSRDICQRGTSLTIQCQVDSQVTMMFWYRQQPGQSLTLIATANQGSEATYESGFVIDKFPISRPNLTFSTLTVSNMSPEDSSIYLCSVRTDQYGYTFGSGTRLTVV.

This clone was counted a single time. The V call is TRBV5-4, the J call TRBJ1-1; D is unresolved. Germline lookup yields CDR1 SGHNT and CDR2 YYREEE (reference sequence). The CDR3 spans 11 residues. Trimming stripped 9 bases from V and 1 base from J, with 7 bases between. Here the CDR3 reads CATEENTEAFF. In nucleotides, the CDR3 is TGTGCCACCGAGGAGAACACTGAAGCTTTCTTT.

The chain combines TRBV4-1 with TRBJ1-6; 8 bases agree with TRBD1. The germline gives CDR1 MGHRA, CDR2 YSYEKL. V lost 1 base to trimming and J lost 7 bases; unmatched junction nucleotides: 6. The CDR3 is made up of 16 amino acids. CDR3 in amino acids: CASSQGTGMRNSPLHF. Written as DNA, the CDR3 is TGCGCCAGCAGCCAAGGGACAGGGATGAGAAATTCACCCCTCCACTTT.

V usage is TRBV9 and J usage is TRBJ1-1; maybe TRBD1 (5 bases). Per the germline V gene, CDR1 is SGDLS and CDR2 is YYNGEE. V was pared by 1 base and J by 4 bases, with 8 bases between. CDR3 length: 13 amino acids. The CDR3 DNA sequence: TGTGCCAGCAGCGTACAGGGAAGCACTGAAGCTTTCTTT. Protein sequence: CASSVQGSTEAFF.

This clone was detected once. The chain couples TRBV11-2 to TRBJ1-1; no reliable D call. The germline V gene encodes CDR1 SGHAT and CDR2 FQNNGV. V was cut by 8 bases and J by 8 bases, with 18 bases left in between. This CDR3 is built from 13 residues. The CDR3 protein is CASEAGCSVEAFF. The CDR3 nucleotides read TGTGCCAGCGAGGCCGGATGTAGTGTAGAAGCTTTCTTT. Drawing the rest from reference TRBV11-2 and TRBJ1-1, the complete variable domain is EAGVAQSPRYKIIEKRQSVAFWCNPISGHATLYWYQQILGQGPKLLIQFQNNGVVDDSQLPKDRFSAERLKGVDSTLKIQPAKLEDSAVYLCASEAGCSVEAFFGQGTRLTVV.

The gene calls are TRBV9 and TRBJ1-1; tentative D call: TRBD1 (5 bases). The CDR3 totals 16 residues. V was cut by 0 bases and J by 4 bases, with 16 bases left in between. Germline CDR1 and CDR2: SGDLS and YYNGEE. CDR3 amino acids: CASSVDRGRDSTEAFF. The CDR3 DNA follows: TGTGCCAGCAGCGTAGATCGGGGCAGGGACTCCACTGAAGCTTTCTTT.